This is a list of T cell receptor beta chains from one sample in a study of CD8+CD57+ T cells in acquired aplastic anemia. TCRdb analysed the reads with MiXCR anew, one entry per CDR3 protein. The sample consists of over 150,000 distinct CDR3 sequences, approximately 44% of them appearing once. Material for sequencing was sorted CD4+, CD8+, or CD8+CD57+ T cells (not recorded which) from PBMCs. The origin of the receptors is a human donor in good health. Each CDR3 is given without its conserved first and last residue.

cdr3_aa j_call v_call
ATSIAGGSETQY TRBJ2-5 TRBV24-1
ASIGDHKGAGELF TRBJ2-2 TRBV2
ASSLARGQGTMNTEAF TRBJ1-1 TRBV7-2
ASSFGFWDRGSSYEQY TRBJ2-7 TRBV5-6
ASSPTGGSNQPQH TRBJ1-5 TRBV11-2
ASIPELTGGGEQF TRBJ2-1 TRBV2
ASSATGNENSPLH TRBJ1-6 TRBV12-3/TRBV12-4
ASVLGNTEAF TRBJ1-1 TRBV2
ASSGTGRSPLH TRBJ1-6 TRBV6-4
ASSPQSSGTYNEQF TRBJ2-1 TRBV18
ASSFLAGGNEQY TRBJ2-7 TRBV2
ASSLFKNTEAF TRBJ1-1 TRBV7-9
ASSLRGREQY TRBJ2-7 TRBV7-9
ASSLGQGATRSAF TRBJ2-5 TRBV7-2
SAPFAARGYEQY TRBJ2-7 TRBV20-1
ASSLTALVSTDTQY TRBJ2-3 TRBV13
ASSQASNEQF TRBJ2-1 TRBV4-1
ASSYGTSGGYNEQF TRBJ2-1 TRBV6-2/TRBV6-3
SARGTGDTEAF TRBJ1-1 TRBV20-1
ASSLRRGSSYNSPLH TRBJ1-6 TRBV7-2
SARPEKDTQY TRBJ2-3 TRBV20-1
SVEADSYEQY TRBJ2-7 TRBV29-1
ASSEYIRGEGSDEQY TRBJ2-7 TRBV25-1
ASRPGQGDGTDCSNQPQH TRBJ1-5 TRBV11-1
AWSANMNQPQH TRBJ1-5 TRBV30
ASSMGGRGNSYNEQL TRBJ2-1 TRBV19
ASSESDRSSYNEQF TRBJ2-1 TRBV25-1
ATTGNTEAF TRBJ1-1 TRBV7-9
ASSLEPGGRYNEQF TRBJ2-1 TRBV5-1
ASSIKGGQGVSPLH TRBJ1-6 TRBV19
ASSLGGGARYEQY TRBJ2-7 TRBV11-3
ASREGVSGYT TRBJ1-2 TRBV6-1
ATSQGNYGYT TRBJ1-2 TRBV15
ASSERDKYQETQY TRBJ2-5 TRBV10-1
AIRGEVYQETQY TRBJ2-5 TRBV10-3
ATRGGTGTSGIYEQY TRBJ2-7 TRBV15
ATSRDRGTGDEKLF TRBJ1-4 TRBV15
ASSLGLGQVEGTQY TRBJ2-3 TRBV11-3
ASSVGAGGELF TRBJ2-2 TRBV9
ATLSRTANYEQY TRBJ2-7 TRBV10-2
AWRDETQY TRBJ2-5 TRBV30
ASSTDGVDYEQY TRBJ2-7 TRBV5-1
ASSVGGDTEAF TRBJ1-1 TRBV9
ASRRTGAYGYT TRBJ1-2 TRBV12-3/TRBV12-4
SARTGGREQY TRBJ2-7 TRBV20-1
ATSRETVLRAQETQY TRBJ2-5 TRBV15
ASSQGASSTQY TRBJ2-3 TRBV14
ASSFKLDTQY TRBJ2-3 TRBV7-9
ASSLSSGTYTQY TRBJ2-3 TRBV28
AISELALGGPYDTQY TRBJ2-3 TRBV10-3
ASSQERNSGRAREQY TRBJ2-7 TRBV4-1
SAPPGGGGANYGYT TRBJ1-2 TRBV20-1
ASHVRDRMNTIY TRBJ1-3 TRBV2
SARDRSAGRYEQY TRBJ2-7 TRBV20-1
SARVGGPEQY TRBJ2-7 TRBV20-1
ASGTASSGANVLT TRBJ2-6 TRBV28
ASSEGGGWTEAF TRBJ1-1 TRBV6-1
ASSQVRNQPQH TRBJ1-5 TRBV3-1
ASSEGGGPFETQY TRBJ2-5 TRBV2